The 20 T cell receptor beta chains below come from one sample, sequenced in a study of OX40 agonist ivuxolimab in advanced cancers. The protocol was immunoSEQ multiplex PCR, while the TCRdb copy is restricted to in-frame clones and leaves out a portion. This table holds 50,000 or so clones, less than 90% found once. Sequencing was performed on CD4+ or CD8+ T cells sorted from blood, taken in a trial of the OX40 agonist ivuxolimab. Receptors were obtained from an adult with an advanced solid tumor such as melanoma, head and neck, liver or kidney cancer.

The chain uses TRBV11-1 and TRBJ2-6; no clear D. This CDR3 comprises 16 residues. V lost 5 bases and J lost 1, with 12 bases in between. Germline CDR1 and CDR2: SGHAT and FQDESV (reference sequence). CDR3 residues: CASSPFSGSGANVLTF. Here the CDR3 DNA reads TGTGCCAGCAGCCCCTTTAGTGGGTCTGGGGCCAACGTCCTGACTTTC.

The V call is TRBV10-3, the J call TRBJ2-3; tentative D call: TRBD2 (5 bases). From germline, CDR1 is ENHRY and CDR2 SYGVKD. CDR3 length: 13 amino acids. V was shortened by 6 bases and J by 2 bases, with 9 bases between the two germline ends. The CDR3 sequence is CAISLGDTDTQYF. DNA for the CDR3: TGTGCCATCAGCTTGGGAGACACAGATACGCAGTATTTT.

The rearrangement joins TRBV28 to TRBJ1-5, with 7 bases fitting TRBD1. This CDR3 has 15 amino acids. In germline, CDR1 is MDHEN, CDR2 SYDVKM. The V gene end was trimmed by 5 bases and the J gene end by 2 bases; junction bases not matched to a gene: 6. Written as DNA, the CDR3 is TGTGCCAGCAGTCCAGGGGGTTCGGGCAATCAGCCCCAGCATTTT. Protein product: CASSPGGSGNQPQHF.

The chain employs TRBV5-3 and TRBJ1-4; D uncertain. TRBV5-3 is flagged as an ORF with uncertain function. This CDR3 has 16 residues. Trimming took 5 bases from V and 0 from J, leaving 14 bases between them. In DNA, the CDR3 is TGTGCCAGAAGAGGAAGGAGCGGGACAACTAATGAAAAACTGTTTTTT. Amino acids: CARRGRSGTTNEKLFF.

V is TRBV9 and J is TRBJ2-1; 10 bases are a match to TRBD2. V shed 2 bases and J 3 bases; nucleotides not matched to a gene: 5. This CDR3 is built from 16 residues. Germline V gene sequence: CDR1 SGDLS, CDR2 YYNGEE. CDR3 region: CASSVSGTSDYNEQFF. CDR3 nucleotides: TGTGCCAGCAGCGTCTCAGGGACTAGCGACTACAATGAGCAGTTCTTC.

This chain uses TRBV11-2 with TRBJ2-1; D is undetermined. The CDR3 sequence is 14 residues long. Trimming cost V 1 base and J 10 bases, with 14 bases left between them. CDR1 SGHAT and CDR2 FQNNGV come from the germline V gene. The CDR3 DNA reads TGTGCCAGCAGCTTAGTTGCGGCTACCCTAGAGCAGTTCTTC. It codes for CASSLVAATLEQFF.

This clone appeared once. The chain employs TRBV2 and TRBJ2-2; possible D gene TRBD2, 5 bases. Germline V gene data show CDR1 as SNHLY and CDR2 as FYNNEI. This CDR3 is built from 15 residues. Trimming stripped 6 bases from V and 0 bases from J, with 11 bases between. The CDR3 region has the DNA TGTGCCAGCAGCAAAGCGGAGACGAACACCGGGGAGCTGTTTTTT. Translation: CASSKAETNTGELFF.

The V and J genes are TRBV11-2 and TRBJ1-2; weak D call: TRBD1 (5 bases). Germline V lookup: CDR1 SGHAT, CDR2 FQNNGV. The CDR3 is made up of 13 amino acids. Trimming removed 3 bases from V and 5 bases from J, with 10 bases in between. In DNA, the CDR3 is TGTGCCAGCAGCTTGGGGCTACAATATGGCTACACCTTC. Translated: CASSLGLQYGYTF.

The chain joins TRBV28 to TRBJ2-7; D might be TRBD1 or TRBD2, each matching 5 bases. Germline V CDR1 and CDR2: MDHEN, SYDVKM. This CDR3 is 14 amino acids long. The germline V and J ends were trimmed by 6 bases and 9 bases, with 21 bases remaining between them. CDR3 in amino acids: CASRRGDLRSGQYF. CDR3 DNA: TGTGCCAGCAGGAGGGGTGATCTACGGAGTGGGCAGTACTTC. Full variable domain (rest looked up from reference TRBV28 and TRBJ2-7): DVKVTQSSRYLVKRTGEKVFLECVQDMDHENMFWYRQDPGLGLRLIYFSYDVKMKEKGDIPEGYSVSREKKERFSLILESASTNQTSMYLCASRRGDLRSGQYFGPGTRLTVT.

This clone was recorded only once. V and J are TRBV14 and TRBJ2-7, with D perhaps being TRBD1 or TRBD2 (5 bases each). The germline V gene encodes CDR1 SGHDN and CDR2 FVKESK. The CDR3 has 20 residues. Between the trimmed V and J ends, which lost 0 bases and 0 bases, there was a span of 24 bases. CDR3 protein: CASSQESAIPGRIDSYEQYF. The CDR3 DNA is TGTGCCAGCAGCCAAGAGTCGGCCATACCGGGACGGATAGACTCCTACGAGCAGTACTTC.

V usage is TRBV6-6 and J usage is TRBJ2-5; 8 bases are a match to TRBD1. V lost 5 bases, J lost 4 bases, and 0 bases stayed unmatched. The CDR3 is made up of 12 amino acids. Germline values: CDR1 MNHNY, CDR2 SVGAGI (reference sequence). The CDR3 DNA is TGTGCCAGCAGTCAGGGGGCAGAGACCCAGTACTTC. It yields the protein CASSQGAETQYF.

This chain's CDR3 is CASGLSGTDTQYF. CDR3 coding DNA: TGTGCTAGTGGTTTATCGGGGACAGATACGCAGTATTTT. J is TRBJ2-3 and V is TRBV12-5; D possibly corresponds to TRBD2 (5 bases). Germline V gene sequence: CDR1 LGHNT, CDR2 FRNRAP. This CDR3 is built from 13 residues. Trimming removed 3 bases from V and 3 bases from J, with 7 bases in between.

This clone was seen just once. The V and J genes are TRBV18 and TRBJ2-3; 15 positions match TRBD2. This CDR3 is 16 amino acids long. The V gene's germline CDR1 is KGHSH and CDR2 LQKENI. V was pared by 3 bases and J by 6 bases, with 4 bases of the junction left unmatched. The CDR3 DNA follows: TGTGCCAGCTCACCGGGACTAGCGGGGGGATCGGATACGCAGTATTTT. Translating gives CASSPGLAGGSDTQYF. The whole variable domain, remainder taken from reference TRBV18 and TRBJ2-3, is NAGVMQNPRHLVRRRGQEARLRCSPMKGHSHVYWYRQLPEEGLKFMVYLQKENIIDESGMPKERFSAEFPKEGPSILRIQQVVRGDSAAYFCASSPGLAGGSDTQYFGPGTRLTVL.

This rearrangement joins TRBV27 to TRBJ1-5; 12 bases fit TRBD1. The CDR3 is 17 residues long. Germline values: CDR1 MNHEY, CDR2 SMNVEV (reference sequence). The V gene end was trimmed by 6 bases and the J gene end by 6 bases; junction bases not matched to a gene: 12. The chain's CDR3 is CASSPIGGQGASQPQHF. CDR3 coding DNA: TGTGCCAGCAGCCCGATCGGGGGACAGGGGGCAAGTCAGCCCCAGCATTTT.

This clone turned up a few times. J is TRBJ2-2 and V is TRBV5-4, with D possibly TRBD2 on 7 matching bases. Between the trimmed V and J ends, which lost 4 bases and 1 base, there was a span of 11 bases. CDR1 is SGHNT and CDR2 is YYREEE in the germline V gene (reference sequence). This CDR3 comprises 15 residues. CDR3 region: CASSRGGRNTGELFF. CDR3 coding DNA: TGTGCCAGCAGCAGGGGGGGGCGGAACACCGGGGAGCTGTTTTTT.

This clone was observed a few times. The CDR3 region is CASQGLPAGYTF. The CDR3 DNA follows: TGTGCCAGCCAAGGGTTACCCGCGGGCTACACCTTC. J is TRBJ1-2 and V is TRBV28, with D unresolved. This CDR3 spans 12 amino acids. Trimming removed 8 bases from V and 8 bases from J, with 15 bases in between. Germline lookup yields CDR1 MDHEN and CDR2 SYDVKM.

The chain has TRBV7-3 and TRBJ1-2; tentative D call: TRBD1 (5 bases). Germline-derived CDR1 and CDR2 are SGHTA and FQGTGA. The V end lost 2 bases, the J end lost 8 bases, and 18 bases lay between the germline ends. CDR3 length: 15 residues. In DNA, the CDR3 is TGTGCCAGCAGCTTAGCAGGGTCGGACCGTGCAGGCTACACCTTC. Encoded protein: CASSLAGSDRAGYTF. The entire variable domain, with the rest obtained from reference TRBV7-3 and TRBJ1-2, is as follows: GAGVSQTPSNKVTEKGKYVELRCDPISGHTALYWYRQSLGQGPEFLIYFQGTGAADDSGLPNDRFFAVRPEGSVSTLKIQRTERGDSAVYLCASSLAGSDRAGYTFGSGTRLTVV.

The V and J genes are TRBV29-1 and TRBJ1-2, with D unclear. CDR1 is SQVTM and CDR2 is ANQGSEA in the germline V gene. The ends were cut back, 3 bases at V and 4 bases at J, with 18 bases in the middle. The CDR3 has 15 amino acids. The CDR3 DNA follows: TGCAGCGTTGAGATCGAGGCGACGGTCCTCTATGGCTACACCTTC. As protein: CSVEIEATVLYGYTF.

The J gene is TRBJ2-7, the V gene TRBV29-1; the D gene is possibly TRBD1 (5 bases). The germline gives CDR1 SQVTM, CDR2 ANQGSEA. CDR3 size: 13 residues. In DNA, the CDR3 is TGCGCACATTCCAGGGCGCTCTCCTACGAGCAGTACTTC. Its protein is CAHSRALSYEQYF.

This clone was picked up a small number of times. This sequence joins TRBV7-2 and TRBJ1-4; D gene ambiguous. The CDR3 runs 14 residues. V lost 2 bases and J 0 bases, leaving 4 bases between the germline ends. Germline V gene data show CDR1 as SGHTA and CDR2 as FQGNSA. This CDR3 reads CASSLYTTNEKLFF. DNA of the CDR3: TGTGCCAGCAGCTTATACACAACTAATGAAAAACTGTTTTTT.